These 10 T cell receptor beta chains came from one sample sequenced in a study of technical replicates of blood from a few donors. Generated by immunoSEQ multiplex PCR, the TCRdb table keeps only in-frame clones and is missing some. The sample holds around 60,000 clones, about 91% seen once. Sequencing was performed on PBMCs. Receptors were obtained from a human donor in good health. Some clones in this sample may be carry-over from other donors' samples.

The chain recombines TRBV2 with TRBJ2-1; 13 bases fit TRBD2. Germline loops: CDR1 SNHLY, CDR2 FYNNEI. This CDR3 contains 15 residues. J was trimmed by 6 bases and V by 4 bases; bases with no gene match: 3. Written as DNA, the CDR3 is TGTGCCAGCAGTGTGGGACTAGCGGGGCTCAATGAGCAGTTCTTC. Translation: CASSVGLAGLNEQFF.

The V and J genes are TRBV9 and TRBJ2-7; TRBD2 aligns across 8 bases. Germline CDR1 SGDLS, CDR2 YYNGEE. The CDR3 consists of 15 residues. With 0 bases clipped from V and 3 bases from J, the junction kept 5 bases outside the gene matches. The CDR3 sequence: CASSVGSGSFYEQYF. CDR3 DNA: TGTGCCAGCAGCGTAGGGAGCGGGAGTTTCTACGAGCAGTACTTC.

The V and J genes are TRBV7-4 and TRBJ1-4; D is perhaps TRBD1 (6 bases). Germline CDR1 SGHVT, CDR2 SQSDAQ. The CDR3 contains 15 residues. Trimming pared 4 bases from V and 0 bases from J, leaving 9 bases between. The DNA for the CDR3 is TGTGCCAGCAGCTGGGACATTCCAACTAATGAAAAACTGTTTTTT. It encodes CASSWDIPTNEKLFF.

The chain is built from TRBV7-9 and TRBJ1-6; D not certain. The CDR3 covers 14 residues. V was cut by 3 bases and J by 5 bases, with 8 bases left in between. Germline values: CDR1 SEHNR, CDR2 FQNEAQ (reference sequence). In DNA form, the CDR3 reads TGTGCCAGCAGCTTCGACCGGGATAATTCACCCCTCCACTTT. Residues: CASSFDRDNSPLHF.

V and J are TRBV2 and TRBJ1-1, with D maybe TRBD1 (5 bases). CDR1 is SNHLY, CDR2 FYNNEI, per germline. V dropped 6 bases and J dropped 3 bases, with 26 bases sitting between them. There are 18 residues in the CDR3. The CDR3 sequence: CASRRRKTLGRDHTEAFF. In DNA form, the CDR3 reads TGTGCCAGCAGGAGACGAAAGACCTTGGGGCGCGACCACACTGAAGCTTTCTTT.

This clone was picked up one time. CDR3 in DNA: TGTGCCAGCAGCCCACAGAATGTGGGTGGCTCTGGAAACACCATATATTTT. Its translation is CASSPQNVGGSGNTIYF. The chain carries TRBV7-2 and TRBJ1-3; D is undetermined. The length of the CDR3 is 17 residues. Trimming took 5 bases from V and 0 from J, leaving 17 bases between them. In germline, CDR1 is SGHTA, CDR2 FQGNSA. The variable domain in full, completed from reference TRBV7-2 and TRBJ1-3, reads GAGVSQSPSNKVTEKGKDVELRCDPISGHTALYWYRQSLGQGLEFLIYFQGNSAPDKSGLPSDRFSAERTGGSVSTLTIQRTQQEDSAVYLCASSPQNVGGSGNTIYFGEGSWLTVV.

The chain joins TRBV7-8 to TRBJ2-1; 10 positions match TRBD2. The trim removed 0 bases at V and 10 bases at J, leaving 9 bases unmatched. Looked up from germline, CDR1 is SGHVS and CDR2 is FQNEAQ. The CDR3 has 16 residues. CDR3 sequence: CASSLAQRRTSGEQFF. DNA of the CDR3: TGTGCCAGCAGCTTAGCGCAGAGGAGGACTAGCGGAGAGCAGTTCTTC.

The chain combines TRBV19 with TRBJ1-2; 9 positions match TRBD1. Trimming cost V 3 bases and J 8 bases; bases outside gene matches: 10. The CDR3 has 15 residues. Germline V CDR1 and CDR2: LNHDA, SQIVND (reference sequence). The DNA of the CDR3 is TGTGCCAGTAGTATCGGAGGACAGGGGTATGGAGGCTACACCTTC. Its translation: CASSIGGQGYGGYTF.

The CDR3, as DNA: TGTGCCAGCAGCGTAGGGGTACAGATAACTAATGAAAAACTGTTTTTT. It codes for CASSVGVQITNEKLFF. This rearrangement joins TRBV9 to TRBJ1-4; D not certain. The germline V gene encodes CDR1 SGDLS and CDR2 YYNGEE. V shed 0 bases and J shed 1 base, with 10 bases lying between them. This CDR3 contains 16 residues.

V and J are TRBV5-1 and TRBJ2-7; 8 nucleotides align to TRBD2. V was pared by 4 bases and J by 1 base, with 19 bases of the junction left unmatched. The CDR3 totals 19 residues. Germline loops: CDR1 SGHRS, CDR2 YFSETQ. CDR3 DNA sequence: TGCGCCAGCAGCCCCTCAAGCGCGGGAGGTACCTCTTTTTCCTACGAGCAGTACTTC. Its protein is CASSPSSAGGTSFSYEQYF.